These T cell receptor beta chains were read from a single sample in a study of tumor-infiltrating lymphocytes in primary liver carcinoma. TCRdb fed the multiplex PCR reads into MiXCR, producing one record per CDR3 protein. The sample has about 35,000 distinct CDR3 sequences; roughly 74% are singletons. Source material: liver tumor tissue from sampling region 4. These receptors were taken from a man in his forties or fifties with primary liver carcinoma and hepatitis B virus infection. CDR3s include the opening cysteine and the closing phenylalanine or tryptophan. A D gene is named only where the DNA matches it firmly. Clone size is stated in some rows and not others, as once, few, many or a class when expanded.

d_gene	abundance	v_gene	j_gene	CDR3aa	CDR3nt
TRBD2	-	TRBV6-2/TRBV6-3	TRBJ2-2	CASCREVRELFF	TGTGCCAGCTGCCGGGAGGTCAGGGAGTTGTTTTTT
-	-	TRBV6-6	TRBJ2-2	CASTTGGANRGVLFF	TGCGCCAGCACTACAGGGGGGGCGAACAGAGGTGTGCTGTTTTTT
-	-	TRBV5-5	TRBJ2-5	CASSLGTETPYF	TGTGCCAGTAGCTTGGGTACTGAGACCCCGTACTTC
-	once	TRBV11-2	TRBJ2-7	CASNLSERVQWYF	TGTGCCAGCAACTTAAGTGAGCGGGTCCAGTGGTACTTC
-	-	TRBV5-6	TRBJ2-1	CASSLGWSRYGYSEEFF	TGTGCCAGCAGCTTGGGATGGAGCCGCTATGGGTACAGTGAGGAGTTCTTC
TRBD2	-	TRBV29-1	TRBJ2-7	CGVEASGGPYEQYF	TGCGGCGTTGAGGCTAGCGGGGGCCCTTACGAGCAGTACTTC
TRBD2	-	TRBV11-2	TRBJ2-3	CASTDQVSSGSSDTQYF	TGTGCCAGCACCGACCAGGTTTCTAGCGGGAGCTCAGATACGCAGTATTTT
-	-	TRBV14	TRBJ2-1	CASSAVARWLNNEQFF	TGTGCCAGTAGTGCCGTAGCGAGATGGCTAAACAATGAGCAGTTCTTC
TRBD2	many	TRBV6-6	TRBJ2-7	CASTGRVSGTYSYEQYF	TGTGCCAGCACCGGGAGGGTTAGCGGGACTTACTCCTACGAGCAGTACTTC
-	-	TRBV28	TRBJ2-4	CASGQPDSIAKNIQYF	TGTGCCAGCGGTCAACCGGACAGCATAGCCAAAAACATTCAGTACTTC
TRBD2	-	TRBV4-3	TRBJ2-7	CASSQGGWEQYF	TGTGCCAGCAGCCAGGGAGGGTGGGAACAGTACTTC
-	-	TRBV12-3/TRBV12-4	TRBJ2-1	CASSIVGISYNEQFF	TGTGCCAGCAGTATCGTGGGAATCTCCTACAATGAGCAGTTCTTC
-	-	TRBV28	TRBJ1-2	CARSLRPGVDYTF	TGTGCCAGGAGTTTAAGACCCGGGGTGGACTACACCTTC
TRBD2	-	TRBV11-2	TRBJ2-7	CDSSLTLAGVSEQYF	TGTGACAGCAGCTTAACCCTAGCGGGGGTTAGCGAGCAGTATTTC
TRBD1	medium-sized	TRBV6-6	TRBJ2-7	CASSPGLNRGQNYEQYF	TGTGCCAGCAGCCCTGGACTAAACAGGGGGCAGAACTACGAGCAGTACTTC
-	-	TRBV4-1	TRBJ2-1	CASSPELAVAYNEQFF	TGCGCCAGCAGCCCCGAACTGGCGGTGGCCTACAATGAGCAGTTCTTC
TRBD1	-	TRBV28	TRBJ1-4	CVSSYGQGREKLFF	TGTGTCAGCAGTTACGGACAGGGACGGGAAAAACTGTTTTTT
-	-	TRBV6-1	TRBJ2-1	CASSLRAKMGNEHFF	TGTGCCAGCAGTTTAAGGGCCAAGATGGGAAATGAGCACTTTTTC
TRBD2	few	TRBV11-1	TRBJ2-5	CASTLTGLAGETQYF	TGTGCCAGCACCCTCACGGGACTAGCGGGAGAGACCCAGTACTTC
-	-	TRBV29-1	TRBJ1-2	CSVESGRAGGYTF	TGCAGCGTTGAATCGGGAAGGGCTGGGGGCTACACCTTC
-	-	TRBV25-1	TRBJ1-1	CASREDTEAFF	TGTGCCAGCAGAGAGGACACTGAAGCTTTCTTT
-	-	TRBV5-4	TRBJ2-6	CASSPGSFFSGVNVLTF	TGTGCCAGCAGCCCCGGATCCTTCTTCTCTGGGGTCAACGTCCTGACTTTC
-	once	TRBV29-1	TRBJ2-5	CGVEGSGHFQETRYF	TGCGGCGTTGAAGGATCCGGGCACTTCCAAGAGACCCGGTACTTC
TRBD1	many	TRBV5-1	TRBJ1-2	CASSLDPGRGAGYTF	TGCGCCAGCAGCTTGGACCCAGGCAGGGGGGCCGGCTACACCTTC
TRBD2	large	TRBV11-2	TRBJ2-7	CASSLTLAGASEQYF	TGTGCCAGCAGCTTAACCCTAGCGGGGGCTAGCGAGCAGTACTTC
-	-	TRBV10-2	TRBJ1-1	CVSIEVENTEVFF	TGCGTCAGCATTGAAGTAGAAAACACTGAAGTTTTCTTT
TRBD2	-	TRBV5-5	TRBJ2-7	CASSFVIGAGVWEHYF	TGTGCAAGCAGCTTTGTTATAGGAGCGGGAGTATGGGAGCACTACTTC
TRBD2	-	TRBV11-2	TRBJ2-3	CASSSGRLAGDTQYF	TGTGCCAGCAGTTCAGGGCGACTAGCGGGAGATACGCAATATTTT
-	many	TRBV7-3	TRBJ2-1	CASSRGRSEQFF	TGTGCCAGCAGCCGAGGACGTAGTGAGCAGTTCTTC
-	-	TRBV11-3	TRBJ2-1	CVSSLVVSNNEQFF	TGTGTCAGCAGCTTAGTAGTCTCGAACAATGAGCAGTTCTTC
TRBD1	few	TRBV4-3	TRBJ1-6	CASSWDRGRNSPLHF	TGCGCCAGCTCCTGGGACAGGGGAAGGAATTCACCCCTCCACTTT